Each of the 22 T cell receptor beta chains below was sequenced from the same sample in a study of CD8+CD57+ T cells in acquired aplastic anemia. Flow cytometry had shown expanded CD8+CD57+ cells in the patients chosen for sequencing. CDR3 and TCR beta VDJ profiling relied on genomic DNA as the template. TCRdb processed the reads anew with MiXCR; each CDR3 protein has one entry. Of some 200,000 distinct CDR3 sequences in the sample, approximately 50% were seen once. The sample was sorted CD4+, CD8+, or CD8+CD57+ T cells (not recorded which) from PBMCs. The source of these receptors is a human donor with aplastic anemia.

The chain recombines TRBV2 with TRBJ2-6; D is undetermined. There are 10 residues in the CDR3. CDR1 and CDR2 (germline): SNHLY, FYNNEI. V was shortened by 4 bases and J by 9 bases, with 1 base between the two germline ends. CDR3 protein: CASSVNVLTF. The CDR3 bases are TGTGCCAGCAGTGTCAACGTCCTGACTTTC.

This clonotype has more than one count but fewer than ten. A read error is possible here, since a much larger clone lies one base away. The chain carries TRBV7-3 and TRBJ2-6, with D uncertain. The CDR3 has 18 amino acids. Germline V lookup: CDR1 SGHTA, CDR2 FQGTGA. V lost 5 bases and J lost 0, with 17 bases in between. CDR3 sequence reads: CASSAVVDGRSGANVLTF. Written as DNA, the CDR3 is TGTGCCAGCAGCGCGGTAGTCGACGGACGCTCTGGGGCCAACGTCCTGACTTTC.

The chain employs TRBV11-2 and TRBJ2-7, with D uncertain. Germline lookup yields CDR1 SGHAT and CDR2 FQNNGV. V lost 1 base and J 7 bases, leaving 8 bases between the germline ends. The CDR3 extends over 12 amino acids. The CDR3 sequence: CASSLVVQEQYF. The CDR3, as DNA: TGTGCCAGCAGCTTAGTCGTCCAAGAGCAGTACTTC.

About this clonotype: This clone may be a read error of a much larger clone one base away. V usage is TRBV6-2 or TRBV6-3 and J usage is TRBJ2-7; a weak D match, TRBD2 (5 bases). The CDR3 extends over 18 amino acids. Trimming cost V 0 bases and J 2 bases, with 20 bases left between them. Germline CDR1 is MNHEY and CDR2 is SVGEGT. The chain's CDR3 is CASSYSLVSGSFAYEQYF. The CDR3 DNA is TGTGCCAGCAGTTACTCGTTGGTGTCGGGAAGTTTTGCCTACGAGCAGTACTTC.

The genes are TRBV10-3 and TRBJ1-4, with 9 bases identical to TRBD1. Germline V gives CDR1 ENHRY, CDR2 SYGVKD. The CDR3 is 16 residues long. V was pared by 10 bases and J by 3 bases, with 12 bases of the junction left unmatched. The CDR3 spells CASGNRGLVSNEKLFF. The CDR3 bases are TGTGCCAGCGGTAACAGGGGGCTCGTATCTAATGAAAAACTGTTTTTT.

Sample share makes this clonotype medium-sized. This chain uses TRBV10-3 with TRBJ1-6; the D gene is possibly TRBD1 (5 bases). Germline assignment: CDR1 ENHRY and CDR2 SYGVKD. V lost 9 bases, J lost 9 bases, and 18 bases lay in between. The length of the CDR3 is 14 residues. This CDR3 is CAMSGTAWGSPLHF. Here the CDR3 DNA reads TGTGCCATGTCTGGGACGGCCTGGGGTTCACCCCTCCACTTT.

The chain has TRBV5-1 and TRBJ1-1; 8 nucleotides align to TRBD1. The CDR3 length is 12 residues. V was clipped by 4 bases and J by 8 bases; unmatched bases: 4. Germline CDR1 reads SGHRS; CDR2 reads YFSETQ. The CDR3 DNA sequence: TGCGCCAGCAGCAGGGGACAGGTGGAAGCTTTCTTT. Translated: CASSRGQVEAFF.

This clonotype appeared many times. This chain links TRBV6-1 with TRBJ1-6; 11 nucleotides line up with TRBD1. The CDR3 is made up of 13 amino acids. V lost 8 bases and J lost 9; bases outside the gene matches: 3. In germline, CDR1 is MNHNS, CDR2 SASEGT. CDR3 sequence reads: CASWDRGSSPLHF. For the CDR3, the DNA is TGTGCCAGCTGGGACAGGGGGAGTTCACCCCTCCACTTT.

The chain links TRBV19 to TRBJ2-7, with 9 nucleotides matching TRBD1. J gave up 5 bases and V 4 bases, and 12 bases lay outside the gene matches. CDR1 is LNHDA, CDR2 SQIVND, per germline (reference sequence). The CDR3 runs 16 residues. The CDR3 loop is CASSTTLGQGRDEQYF. The DNA for the CDR3 is TGTGCCAGTAGTACTACCTTGGGACAGGGTCGCGACGAGCAGTACTTC.

Comment on this clonotype: One end of the junction does not line up with germline, which may come from a read error. The rearrangement links TRBV7-9 to TRBJ2-1, with no clear D. Germline CDR1 SEHNR, CDR2 FQNEAQ (reference sequence). CDR3 size: 13 residues. The CDR3 protein is CASSPLRRNEQSF. CDR3 DNA sequence: TGTGCCAGCAGCCCACTCCGCCGAAATGAGCAGTCCTTC.

There are a few counts of this clonotype. This chain uses TRBV6-1 with TRBJ2-7, with D perhaps TRBD2 (7 bases). Per germline, CDR1 MNHNS and CDR2 SASEGT. CDR3 length equals 14 residues. In DNA form, the CDR3 reads TGTGCTGGTAGGTCGGGGGGCAGCTCCTACGAGCAGTACTTC. Its translation is CAGRSGGSSYEQYF.

The CDR3 here is CASSIIQGGQPQHF. CDR3 nucleotides: TGTGCCAGTAGTATTATTCAGGGAGGACAGCCCCAGCATTTT. The rearrangement links TRBV19 to TRBJ1-5; D might be TRBD1 (5 bases). The germline CDR1 and CDR2 sequences are LNHDA and SQIVND (reference sequence). The V and J ends lost 3 bases and 7 bases respectively, with 13 bases between them. CDR3 length equals 14 residues.

The V and J genes are TRBV4-1 and TRBJ2-5; weak D call: TRBD1 (6 bases). V was cut by 3 bases and J by 5 bases, with 16 bases left in between. Germline CDR1 MGHRA, CDR2 YSYEKL. The CDR3 is 15 amino acids. The CDR3 is CASSQTRGMRETQYF. The CDR3 DNA sequence: TGCGCCAGCAGCCAGACAAGGGGGATGCGTGAGACCCAGTACTTC.

The chain has TRBV7-3 and TRBJ2-3, with 9 bases identical to TRBD1. The junction had 6 bases not matched to a gene; V was cut back by 5 bases and J by 9 bases. The CDR3 is 13 residues long. Germline CDR1 SGHTA, CDR2 FQGTGA. CDR3 protein: CASSPSGTGTQYF. DNA of the CDR3: TGTGCCAGCAGCCCCTCCGGGACAGGGACGCAGTATTTT.

The rearrangement joins TRBV24-1 to TRBJ2-3, with 16 bases identical to TRBD2. The germline gives CDR1 KGHDR, CDR2 SFDVKD. The CDR3 loop spans 19 amino acids. Germline trimming cut 9 bases from V and 1 base from J; bases unmatched to any gene: 12. In DNA, the CDR3 is TGTGCCACCTCGGGGACCGGGACTAGCGGGGGGGCCGGCACAGATACGCAGTATTTT. The encoded protein is CATSGTGTSGGAGTDTQYF.

This chain links TRBV18 with TRBJ1-4; D not resolved. Trimming shortened V by 3 bases and J by 3 bases, and 8 bases separated the two germline ends. Germline V lookup: CDR1 KGHSH, CDR2 LQKENI. This CDR3 contains 14 residues. CDR3 in DNA: TGTGCCAGCTCACCGTCCATGGCTAATGAAAAACTGTTTTTT. Protein: CASSPSMANEKLFF.

The V call is TRBV5-6, the J call TRBJ2-3; D perhaps matches TRBD2 (6 bases). The germline gives CDR1 SGHDT, CDR2 YYEEEE. This CDR3 has 17 residues. Trimming took off 1 base at V and 5 bases at J, with 20 bases between the two ends. The CDR3, as DNA: TGTGCCAGCAGCTTGTTTCTGGCGGGGAAGAGGATAGATACGCAGTATTTT. Translated, it gives CASSLFLAGKRIDTQYF.

The genes are TRBV24-1 and TRBJ1-2; D is undetermined. The CDR3 totals 12 residues. Per germline, CDR1 KGHDR and CDR2 SFDVKD. The germline V and J ends were trimmed by 4 bases and 2 bases, with 4 bases remaining between them. Written as DNA, the CDR3 is TGTGCCACCAGTGAGGGGAACTATGGCTACACCTTC. Translation gives CATSEGNYGYTF.

There are many counts of this clonotype. The V call is TRBV7-3, the J call TRBJ2-2; D may be TRBD2 (6 bases). Trimming took 7 bases from V and 7 from J, leaving 22 bases between them. The CDR3 totals 16 residues. CDR1 and CDR2 (germline): SGHTA, FQGTGA. CDR3 protein: CASTPGLRQHDGELFF. The CDR3 nucleotides read TGTGCCAGCACCCCGGGACTGCGTCAGCACGACGGGGAGCTGTTTTTT.

This clonotype was counted many times. The V and J genes are TRBV7-2 and TRBJ2-2; no definite D call. Trimming cost V 1 base and J 7 bases, with 7 bases left between them. Germline CDR1 reads SGHTA; CDR2 reads FQGNSA. This CDR3 contains 13 residues. CDR3 DNA sequence: TGTGCCAGCAGCTTAGAGAGGCTCGGGGAGCTGTTTTTT. As protein: CASSLERLGELFF.

This clonotype was seen a few times. J is TRBJ1-6 and V is TRBV7-9; the match to TRBD1 covers 7 bases. The V and J ends lost 5 bases and 7 bases, in that order; junction bases with no gene match: 8. The CDR3 contains 15 residues. The germline V gene encodes CDR1 SEHNR and CDR2 FQNEAQ (reference sequence). CDR3 DNA sequence: TGTGCCAGCAGCCGCAAACAGGGGAACAATTCACCCCTCCACTTT. Translation: CASSRKQGNNSPLHF. Full variable domain (missing parts from reference TRBV7-9 and TRBJ1-6): DTGVSQNPRHKITKRGQNVTFRCDPISEHNRLYWYRQTLGQGPEFLTYFQNEAQLEKSRLLSDRFSAERPKGSFSTLEIQRTEQGDSAMYLCASSRKQGNNSPLHFGNGTRLTVT.

The chain employs TRBV10-1 and TRBJ1-5; possible D gene TRBD1, 5 bases. The CDR3 has 11 residues. The germline V and J ends were trimmed by 6 bases and 11 bases, with 11 bases remaining between them. Germline lookup yields CDR1 WNHNN and CDR2 SYGVQD (reference sequence). The CDR3 sequence: CASRGTRAQHF. The CDR3 region has the DNA TGCGCCAGCAGGGGGACTAGGGCCCAGCATTTT.